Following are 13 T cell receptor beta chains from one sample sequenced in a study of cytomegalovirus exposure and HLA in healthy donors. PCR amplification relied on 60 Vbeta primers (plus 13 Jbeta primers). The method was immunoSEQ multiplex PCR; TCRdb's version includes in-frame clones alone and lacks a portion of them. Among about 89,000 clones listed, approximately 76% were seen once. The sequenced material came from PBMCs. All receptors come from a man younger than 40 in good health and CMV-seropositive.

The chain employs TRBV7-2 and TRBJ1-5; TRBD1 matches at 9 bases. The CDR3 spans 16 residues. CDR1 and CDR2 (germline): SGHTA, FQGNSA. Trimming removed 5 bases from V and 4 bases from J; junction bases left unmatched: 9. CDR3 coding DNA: TGTGCCAGCAGCACAGGGACAGGGCGGCAAAATCAGCCCCAGCATTTT. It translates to CASSTGTGRQNQPQHF.

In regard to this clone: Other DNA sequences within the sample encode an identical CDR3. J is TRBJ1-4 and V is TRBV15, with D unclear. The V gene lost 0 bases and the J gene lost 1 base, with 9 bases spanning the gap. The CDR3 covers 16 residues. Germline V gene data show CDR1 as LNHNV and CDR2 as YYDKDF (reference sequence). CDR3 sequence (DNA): TGTGCCACCAGCAGAGATCAGGCATTAACTAATGAAAAACTGTTTTTT. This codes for CATSRDQALTNEKLFF.

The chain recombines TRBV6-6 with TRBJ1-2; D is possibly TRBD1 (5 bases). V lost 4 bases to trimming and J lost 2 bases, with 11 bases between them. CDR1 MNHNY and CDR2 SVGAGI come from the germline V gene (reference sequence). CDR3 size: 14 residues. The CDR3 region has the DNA TGTGCCAGCAGTTCGGACAAGCGAAACTATGGCTACACCTTC. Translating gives CASSSDKRNYGYTF.

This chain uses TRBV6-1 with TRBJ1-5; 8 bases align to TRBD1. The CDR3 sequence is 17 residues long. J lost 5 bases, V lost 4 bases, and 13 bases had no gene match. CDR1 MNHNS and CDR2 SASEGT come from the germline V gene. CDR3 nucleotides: TGTGCCAGCAGTGGGACAGGGAGACAGGGTATTTATCAGCCCCAGCATTTT. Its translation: CASSGTGRQGIYQPQHF.

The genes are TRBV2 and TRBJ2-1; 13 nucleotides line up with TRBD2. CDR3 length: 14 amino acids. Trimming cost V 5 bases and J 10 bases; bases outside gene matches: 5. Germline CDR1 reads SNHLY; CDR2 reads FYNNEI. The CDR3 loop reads CASSSGTSGVEQFF. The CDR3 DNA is TGTGCCAGCAGTTCCGGGACTAGCGGGGTCGAGCAGTTCTTC.

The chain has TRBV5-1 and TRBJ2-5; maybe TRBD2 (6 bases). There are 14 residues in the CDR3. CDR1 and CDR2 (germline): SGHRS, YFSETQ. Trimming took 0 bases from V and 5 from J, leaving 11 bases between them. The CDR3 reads CASSLGRGSETQYF. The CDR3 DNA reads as TGCGCCAGCAGCTTGGGGCGGGGTTCGGAGACCCAGTACTTC.

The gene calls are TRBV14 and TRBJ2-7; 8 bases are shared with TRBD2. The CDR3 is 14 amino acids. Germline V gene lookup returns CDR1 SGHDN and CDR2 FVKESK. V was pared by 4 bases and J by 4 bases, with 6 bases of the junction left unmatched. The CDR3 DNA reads TGTGCCAGCAGCCTGCGGGGGGCCACTTACGAGCAGTACTTC. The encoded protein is CASSLRGATYEQYF.

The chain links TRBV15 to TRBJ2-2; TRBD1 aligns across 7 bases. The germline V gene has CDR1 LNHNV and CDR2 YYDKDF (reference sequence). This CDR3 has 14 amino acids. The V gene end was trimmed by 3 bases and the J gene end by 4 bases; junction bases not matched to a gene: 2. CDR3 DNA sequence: TGTGCCACCAGCAGGGGGACAGCCACCGGGGAGCTGTTTTTT. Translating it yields CATSRGTATGELFF.

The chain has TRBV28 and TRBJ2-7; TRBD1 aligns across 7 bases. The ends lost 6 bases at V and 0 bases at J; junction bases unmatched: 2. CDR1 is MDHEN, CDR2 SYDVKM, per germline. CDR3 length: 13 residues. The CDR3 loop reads CASRTGVSYEQYF. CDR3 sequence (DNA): TGTGCCAGCAGAACAGGGGTCTCCTACGAGCAGTACTTC. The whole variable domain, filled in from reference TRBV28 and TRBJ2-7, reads DVKVTQSSRYLVKRTGEKVFLECVQDMDHENMFWYRQDPGLGLRLIYFSYDVKMKEKGDIPEGYSVSREKKERFSLILESASTNQTSMYLCASRTGVSYEQYFGPGTRLTVT.

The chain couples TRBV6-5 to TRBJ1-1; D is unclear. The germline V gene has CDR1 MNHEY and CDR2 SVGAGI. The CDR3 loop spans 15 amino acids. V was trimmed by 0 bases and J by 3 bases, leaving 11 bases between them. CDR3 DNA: TGTGCCAGCAGTTACTCTCCGAACGGGGACACTGAAGCTTTCTTT. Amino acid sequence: CASSYSPNGDTEAFF.

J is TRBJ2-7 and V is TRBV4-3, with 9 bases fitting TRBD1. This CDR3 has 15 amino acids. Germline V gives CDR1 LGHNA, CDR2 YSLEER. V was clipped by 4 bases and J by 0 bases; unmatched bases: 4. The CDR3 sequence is CASSPQGQGSYEQYF. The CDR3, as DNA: TGCGCCAGCAGCCCACAGGGACAGGGCTCCTACGAGCAGTACTTC.

Written as DNA, the CDR3 is TGTGCCAGCAGCCCGAAGGTGGGGCTCCCCTACGAGCAGTACTTC. As protein: CASSPKVGLPYEQYF. The J gene is TRBJ2-7, the V gene TRBV7-2, with D possibly matching TRBD1 (5 bases). V was cut by 5 bases and J by 2 bases, with 16 bases left in between. CDR1 SGHTA and CDR2 FQGNSA come from the germline V gene. The CDR3 sequence is 15 residues long.

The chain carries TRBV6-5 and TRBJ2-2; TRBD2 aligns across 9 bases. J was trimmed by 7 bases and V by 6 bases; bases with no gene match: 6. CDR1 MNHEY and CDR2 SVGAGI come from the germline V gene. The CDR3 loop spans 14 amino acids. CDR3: CASRRGGLVGELFF. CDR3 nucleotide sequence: TGTGCCAGCAGGCGGGGGGGCCTTGTCGGGGAGCTGTTTTTT.